Following are 16 T cell receptor beta chains from one sample sequenced in a study of cytomegalovirus exposure and HLA in healthy donors. A multiplex PCR was run with 60 Vbeta primers and 13 Jbeta primers. Produced via immunoSEQ multiplex PCR; TCRdb's table is partial and in-frame only. Of approximately 89,000 clones detected, roughly four fifths appear once; the ten largest clones hold around 3.5%. The sequenced sample consisted of PBMCs. The receptor set was obtained from a man aged 25-40 years in good health and CMV-seronegative.

The chain carries TRBV19 and TRBJ2-7, with D possibly TRBD2 on 6 matching bases. The CDR3 covers 15 residues. Trimming shortened V by 5 bases and J by 0 bases, and 14 bases separated the two germline ends. Germline assignment: CDR1 LNHDA and CDR2 SQIVND (reference sequence). In nucleotides, the CDR3 is TGTGCCAGTAGTGGTATTAGCGGCAGCTCCTACGAGCAGTACTTC. Amino acids: CASSGISGSSYEQYF.

The CDR3 reads CASSLVRGGAEAFF. The CDR3 DNA reads TGCGCCAGCAGCTTGGTGAGGGGGGGAGCTGAAGCTTTCTTT. J is TRBJ1-1 and V is TRBV5-1, with D perhaps matching TRBD1 (6 bases). CDR1 SGHRS and CDR2 YFSETQ come from the germline V gene. The CDR3 has 14 residues. V was pared by 0 bases and J by 6 bases, with 12 bases between.

To note about this clone: Other DNA sequences in this specimen translate into the identical CDR3. The chain carries TRBV9 and TRBJ2-1, with 7 bases lining up with TRBD2. The CDR3 is 14 residues long. CDR1 is SGDLS and CDR2 is YYNGEE in the germline V gene. V trimming: 0 bases; J trimming: 5 bases; junction bases outside the gene matches: 2. CDR3 protein: CASSVGGGNNEQFF. CDR3 DNA: TGTGCCAGCAGCGTAGGGGGGGGGAACAATGAGCAGTTCTTC. The whole variable domain, filled in from reference TRBV9 and TRBJ2-1, reads DSGVTQTPKHLITATGQRVTLRCSPRSGDLSVYWYQQSLDQGLQFLIQYYNGEERAKGNILERFSAQQFPDLHSELNLSSLELGDSALYFCASSVGGGNNEQFFGPGTRLTVL.

V usage is TRBV15 and J usage is TRBJ1-3; D ambiguous. Germline CDR1 reads LNHNV; CDR2 reads YYDKDF (reference sequence). CDR3 length equals 15 residues. Trimming took 0 bases from V and 3 from J, leaving 9 bases between them. The CDR3 loop reads CATSRDSRGGNTIYF. CDR3 DNA: TGTGCCACCAGCAGAGACAGCCGGGGTGGAAACACCATATATTTT.

This chain joins TRBV4-2 and TRBJ1-5; possibly TRBD1 for D (6 bases). This CDR3 comprises 16 residues. V was clipped by 2 bases and J by 2 bases, with 13 bases between them. The germline CDR1 and CDR2 sequences are LGHNA and YNFKEQ. CDR3 protein: CASSQYREFGNQPQHF. CDR3 DNA sequence: TGTGCCAGCAGCCAATACAGGGAATTTGGCAATCAGCCCCAGCATTTT.

The chain couples TRBV10-1 to TRBJ2-1; 11 bases map to TRBD2. CDR3 length: 16 residues. V dropped 3 bases and J dropped 5; count of bases not matched to a gene: 6. Per the germline V gene, CDR1 is WNHNN and CDR2 is SYGVQD (reference sequence). This chain's CDR3 is CASSDPPTSGNNEQFF. In DNA form, the CDR3 reads TGCGCCAGCAGTGATCCCCCGACTAGCGGGAACAATGAGCAGTTCTTC.

The rearrangement uses TRBV5-6 and TRBJ1-1, with 7 positions matching TRBD1. Germline V CDR1 and CDR2: SGHDT, YYEEEE. CDR3 length: 15 amino acids. V shed 0 bases, J shed 5 bases, and the junction held 7 bases outside the gene matches. The CDR3 DNA follows: TGTGCCAGCAGCTTGGGAGGGGGCGGAGGTACTGAAGCTTTCTTT. It encodes CASSLGGGGGTEAFF.

The chain joins TRBV6-1 to TRBJ1-5; possible D gene TRBD1, 5 bases. This CDR3 contains 15 residues. CDR1 is MNHNS and CDR2 is SASEGT in the germline V gene. Trimming took off 1 base at V and 9 bases at J, with 16 bases between the two ends. The CDR3 nucleotides read TGTGCCAGCAGTGAAGAGGCAGGGAGGAATTTGCCCCAGCATTTT. This codes for CASSEEAGRNLPQHF.

The chain uses TRBV5-1 and TRBJ2-5, with D possibly TRBD1 on 5 matching bases. The CDR3 runs 13 residues. V lost 5 bases to trimming and J lost 5 bases, with 13 bases between them. The V gene's germline CDR1 is SGHRS and CDR2 YFSETQ. CDR3 protein: CASRQALGETQYF. In nucleotides, the CDR3 is TGCGCCAGCAGACAGGCATTGGGGGAGACCCAGTACTTC.

The chain uses TRBV4-2 and TRBJ2-1; 9 bases match TRBD2. Germline trimming cut 1 base from V and 9 bases from J; bases unmatched to any gene: 16. Germline V gives CDR1 LGHNA, CDR2 YNFKEQ. The CDR3 extends over 18 amino acids. CDR3 residues: CASSQGAMGLAGEGEQFF. As DNA, the CDR3 is TGTGCCAGCAGCCAAGGTGCCATGGGCTTAGCGGGAGAGGGTGAGCAGTTCTTC.

The V gene is TRBV27, the J gene TRBJ2-7; 8 bases are shared with TRBD2. CDR1 MNHEY and CDR2 SMNVEV come from the germline V gene (reference sequence). The CDR3 length is 16 residues. The trim removed 6 bases at V and 7 bases at J, leaving 17 bases unmatched. DNA for the CDR3: TGTGCCAGCAGCCCGAGGCCGGGGGGGACCCTCCGGGAGCAGTACTTC. It encodes CASSPRPGGTLREQYF.

V gene TRBV5-4 combines with J gene TRBJ2-1, with 9 nucleotides matching TRBD1. The CDR3 loop spans 16 amino acids. In germline, CDR1 is SGHNT, CDR2 YYREEE (reference sequence). The V gene end was trimmed by 3 bases and the J gene end by 5 bases; junction bases not matched to a gene: 9. CDR3 loop: CASSSGTGRGHNEQFF. CDR3 coding DNA: TGTGCCAGCAGCTCCGGGACAGGGCGGGGACACAATGAGCAGTTCTTC.

This chain uses TRBV15 with TRBJ1-2; 7 bases agree with TRBD1. CDR3 length equals 13 residues. Germline assignment: CDR1 LNHNV and CDR2 YYDKDF (reference sequence). V dropped 2 bases and J dropped 4; count of bases not matched to a gene: 1. CDR3 in amino acids: CATSRRDSYGYTF. In DNA form, the CDR3 reads TGTGCCACCAGCAGACGGGACAGCTATGGCTACACCTTC. Full variable domain (remainder filled in from reference TRBV15 and TRBJ1-2): DAMVIQNPRYQVTQFGKPVTLSCSQTLNHNVMYWYQQKSSQAPKLLFHYYDKDFNNEADTPDNFQSRRPNTSFCFLDIRSPGLGDTAMYLCATSRRDSYGYTFGSGTRLTVV.

V gene TRBV19 combines with J gene TRBJ2-7; maybe TRBD1 (5 bases). Germline CDR1 is LNHDA and CDR2 is SQIVND (reference sequence). The length of the CDR3 is 13 residues. Trimming removed 4 bases from V and 0 bases from J, with 7 bases in between. The CDR3 reads CASSKTVSYEQYF. CDR3 nucleotide sequence: TGTGCCAGTAGTAAGACAGTCTCCTACGAGCAGTACTTC.

The chain employs TRBV7-9 and TRBJ1-6; TRBD1 is a possible D gene (6 bases). The germline gives CDR1 SEHNR, CDR2 FQNEAQ (reference sequence). CDR3 length equals 15 residues. Trimming took off 5 bases at V and 11 bases at J, with 19 bases between the two ends. The chain's CDR3 is CASSPLGGAVTPLHF. In DNA, the CDR3 is TGTGCCAGCAGCCCCCTCGGGGGGGCTGTGACACCCCTCCACTTT.

V is TRBV6-5 and J is TRBJ2-1; 10 bases fit TRBD2. J gave up 2 bases and V 5 bases, and 3 bases lay outside the gene matches. The CDR3 consists of 15 residues. Germline CDR1 reads MNHEY; CDR2 reads SVGAGI. The CDR3 DNA reads as TGTGCCAGCAGTCCTAGCGGGGGCACCTACAATGAGCAGTTCTTC. Its protein is CASSPSGGTYNEQFF.